One sample yielded the 10 T cell receptor beta chains listed below, sequenced in a study of response to subunit inactivated influenza vaccine. MiXCR was run by TCRdb on the RT-PCR reads, yielding one entry per CDR3 protein. The profile shows about 610,000 distinct CDR3 sequences, less than 15% of them singletons. The sample was PBMCs from blood, taken roughly 12 days after vaccination. The source is a man in his forties or fifties who received an inactivated influenza vaccine.

The chain couples TRBV3-1 to TRBJ2-1; the match to TRBD1 covers 9 bases. CDR1 LGHDT and CDR2 YNNKEL come from the germline V gene (reference sequence). The CDR3 consists of 16 residues. With 6 bases clipped from V and 5 bases from J, the junction kept 11 bases outside the gene matches. The DNA for the CDR3 is TGTGCCAGCAGGTTATCGGGACAGGGCCTACACAATGAGCAGTTCTTC. Its protein product is CASRLSGQGLHNEQFF.

This clonotype was seen more than once but under ten times. The genes are TRBV14 and TRBJ2-5; the match to TRBD2 covers 14 bases. This CDR3 contains 19 residues. The junction had 15 bases not matched to a gene; V was cut back by 4 bases and J by 5 bases. Per germline, CDR1 SGHDN and CDR2 FVKESK. The chain's CDR3 is CASSRYSGLAGARRETQYF. Here the CDR3 DNA reads TGTGCCAGCAGCCGCTATTCGGGACTAGCGGGGGCTCGGAGGGAGACCCAGTACTTC.

The genes are TRBV5-5 and TRBJ2-1; no clear D. From germline, CDR1 is SGHKS and CDR2 YYEKEE (reference sequence). Trimming stripped 4 bases from V and 7 bases from J, with 9 bases between. There are 12 residues in the CDR3. CDR3 coding DNA: TGTGCCAGCAGCCTTTATGCTAATGAGCAGTTCTTC. Translated: CASSLYANEQFF.

The chain joins TRBV29-1 to TRBJ2-1; 8 bases are a match to TRBD2. The V gene end was trimmed by 0 bases and the J gene end by 2 bases; junction bases not matched to a gene: 12. The CDR3 loop spans 18 amino acids. Germline CDR1 reads SQVTM; CDR2 reads ANQGSEA. CDR3 bases: TGCAGCGTTGAAGATTTAAGAGCGGGGGCGACCACCTACAATGAGCAGTTCTTC. Amino acids: CSVEDLRAGATTYNEQFF.

The V and J genes are TRBV29-1 and TRBJ2-6, with 10 bases aligning to TRBD1. CDR3 length equals 14 residues. The J segment lost 4 bases and the V segment lost 4 bases, leaving 1 base of the junction unmatched. Germline V gene lookup returns CDR1 SQVTM and CDR2 ANQGSEA. The CDR3 here is CSVGQGAGANVLTF. CDR3 bases: TGCAGCGTTGGACAGGGGGCAGGGGCCAACGTCCTGACTTTC.

This clonotype has just a few counts. The chain is built from TRBV11-2 and TRBJ2-5, with D possibly being TRBD2 (6 bases). CDR1 SGHAT and CDR2 FQNNGV come from the germline V gene. Trimming removed 5 bases at V and 5 bases at J, with 15 bases between. This CDR3 spans 14 amino acids. The CDR3 coding sequence is TGTGCCAGCAGCCCCCAAGGAGGGAGTGAGACCCAGTACTTC. Residues: CASSPQGGSETQYF.

V is TRBV24-1 and J is TRBJ2-5; 10 bases are a match to TRBD1. Germline CDR1 reads KGHDR; CDR2 reads SFDVKD. The CDR3 has 20 residues. V gave up 1 base and J gave up 5 bases; unmatched junction bases: 18. The CDR3 DNA is TGTGCCACCAGTGATTTTAAGGGTTCAACTGGGACAGGGGTTATGGAGACCCAGTACTTC. Its translation: CATSDFKGSTGTGVMETQYF.

This clonotype showed up just a few times. The gene calls are TRBV20-1 and TRBJ2-3, with unresolved D. Germline-derived CDR1 and CDR2 are DFQATT and SNEGSKA (reference sequence). Trimming left V 1 base short and J 2 bases short, with 13 bases between. CDR3 length: 15 amino acids. The DNA for the CDR3 is TGCAGTGCTAGAGCGCCGGAAGGCCTCACAGATACGCAGTATTTT. Translated: CSARAPEGLTDTQYF.

The V and J genes are TRBV18 and TRBJ2-1; D uncertain. The germline V gene has CDR1 KGHSH and CDR2 LQKENI. This CDR3 is built from 12 residues. V was trimmed by 3 bases and J by 7 bases, leaving 7 bases between them. The CDR3 protein is CASSPYGNEQFF. The DNA of the CDR3 is TGTGCCAGCTCACCTTACGGGAATGAGCAGTTCTTC. The variable domain in full, completed from reference TRBV18 and TRBJ2-1, reads NAGVMQNPRHLVRRRGQEARLRCSPMKGHSHVYWYRQLPEEGLKFMVYLQKENIIDESGMPKERFSAEFPKEGPSILRIQQVVRGDSAAYFCASSPYGNEQFFGPGTRLTVL.

The chain joins TRBV24-1 to TRBJ2-7; 9 positions agree with TRBD2. Per the germline V gene, CDR1 is KGHDR and CDR2 is SFDVKD. This CDR3 comprises 14 residues. V lost 4 bases, J lost 6 bases, and 6 bases stayed unmatched. DNA for the CDR3: TGTGCCACCAGTGAGCCCGGGACTAGCAGCGAGCAGTACTTC. Its protein product is CATSEPGTSSEQYF.